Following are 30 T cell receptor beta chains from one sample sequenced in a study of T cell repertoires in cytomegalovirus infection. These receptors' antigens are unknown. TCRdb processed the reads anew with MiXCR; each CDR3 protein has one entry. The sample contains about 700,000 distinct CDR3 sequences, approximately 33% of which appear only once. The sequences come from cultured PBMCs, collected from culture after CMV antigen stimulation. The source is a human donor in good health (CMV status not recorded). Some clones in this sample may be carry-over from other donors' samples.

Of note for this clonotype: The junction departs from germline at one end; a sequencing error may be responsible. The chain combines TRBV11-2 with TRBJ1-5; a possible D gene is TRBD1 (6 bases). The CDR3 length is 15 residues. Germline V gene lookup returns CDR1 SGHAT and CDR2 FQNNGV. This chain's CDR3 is CTSSQQGYSNQPQHF. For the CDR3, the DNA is TGTACCAGCAGCCAACAGGGTTATAGCAATCAGCCCCAGCATTTT.

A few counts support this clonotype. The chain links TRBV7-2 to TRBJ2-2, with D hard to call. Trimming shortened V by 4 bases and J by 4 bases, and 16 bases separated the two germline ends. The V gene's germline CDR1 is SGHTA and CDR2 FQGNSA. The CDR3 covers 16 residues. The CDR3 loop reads CASSYSRLYLTGELFF. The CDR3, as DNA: TGTGCCAGCAGCTACTCAAGGTTGTATCTCACCGGGGAGCTGTTTTTT.

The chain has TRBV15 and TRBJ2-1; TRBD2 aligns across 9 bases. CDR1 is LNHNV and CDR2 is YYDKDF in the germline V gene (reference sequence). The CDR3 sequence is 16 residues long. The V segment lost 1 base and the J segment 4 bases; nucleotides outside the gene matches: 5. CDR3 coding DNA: TGTGCCACCAGCAGAGGGATAGCGGGGGCTTACAATGAGCAGTTCTTC. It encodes CATSRGIAGAYNEQFF.

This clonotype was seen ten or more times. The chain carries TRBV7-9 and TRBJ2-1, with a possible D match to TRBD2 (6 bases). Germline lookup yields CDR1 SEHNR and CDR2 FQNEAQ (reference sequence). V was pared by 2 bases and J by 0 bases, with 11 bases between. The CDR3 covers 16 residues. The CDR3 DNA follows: TGTGCCAGCAGCTTATCCCTAGCGAGCTCCTACAATGAGCAGTTCTTC. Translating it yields CASSLSLASSYNEQFF.

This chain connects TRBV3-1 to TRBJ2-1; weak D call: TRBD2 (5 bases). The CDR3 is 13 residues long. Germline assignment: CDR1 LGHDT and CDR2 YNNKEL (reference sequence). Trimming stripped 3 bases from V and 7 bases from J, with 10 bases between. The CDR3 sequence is CASSQGVPNEQFF. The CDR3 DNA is TGTGCCAGCAGCCAGGGAGTTCCAAATGAGCAGTTCTTC.

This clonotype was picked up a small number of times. CDR3 amino acids: CASSPRPRGAEQYF. The CDR3 nucleotides are TGTGCCAGCTCACCAAGACCCAGGGGCGCTGAGCAGTACTTC. V usage is TRBV18 and J usage is TRBJ2-7; D may be TRBD1 (6 bases). The CDR3 loop spans 14 amino acids. Germline V gene lookup returns CDR1 KGHSH and CDR2 LQKENI. The ends were cut back, 2 bases at V and 7 bases at J, with 15 bases in the middle.

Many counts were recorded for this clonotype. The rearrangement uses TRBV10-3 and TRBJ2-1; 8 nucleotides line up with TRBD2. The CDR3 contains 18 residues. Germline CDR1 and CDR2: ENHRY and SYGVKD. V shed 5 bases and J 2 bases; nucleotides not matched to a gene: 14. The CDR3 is CAISPFAMTSVTYNEQFF. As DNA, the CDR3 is TGTGCCATCAGTCCTTTTGCGATGACTAGCGTAACCTACAATGAGCAGTTCTTC.

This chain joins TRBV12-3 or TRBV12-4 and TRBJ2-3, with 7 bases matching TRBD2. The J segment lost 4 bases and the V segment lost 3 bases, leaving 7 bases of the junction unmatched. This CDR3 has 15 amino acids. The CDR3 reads CASSLLAGRADTQYF. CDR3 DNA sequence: TGTGCCAGCAGTTTGTTAGCGGGCCGGGCAGATACGCAGTATTTT.

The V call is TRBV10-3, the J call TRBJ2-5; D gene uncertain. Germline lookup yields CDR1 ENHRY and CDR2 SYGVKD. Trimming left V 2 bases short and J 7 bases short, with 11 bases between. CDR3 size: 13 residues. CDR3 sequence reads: CAISEPIHMTQYF. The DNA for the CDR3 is TGTGCCATCAGTGAGCCGATTCATATGACCCAGTACTTC.

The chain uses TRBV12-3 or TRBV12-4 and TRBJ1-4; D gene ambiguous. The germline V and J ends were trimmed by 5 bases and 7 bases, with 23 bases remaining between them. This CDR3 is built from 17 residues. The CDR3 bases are TGTGCCAGCAGTCCAGGAACCCTCTCGCCACGGGCTGAAAAACTGTTTTTT. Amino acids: CASSPGTLSPRAEKLFF.

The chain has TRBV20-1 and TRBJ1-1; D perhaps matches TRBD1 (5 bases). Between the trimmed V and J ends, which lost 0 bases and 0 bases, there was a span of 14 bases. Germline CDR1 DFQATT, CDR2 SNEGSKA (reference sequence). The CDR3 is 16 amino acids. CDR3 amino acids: CSARERAGRMNTEAFF. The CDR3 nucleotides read TGCAGTGCTAGAGAGAGGGCAGGGAGGATGAACACTGAAGCTTTCTTT.

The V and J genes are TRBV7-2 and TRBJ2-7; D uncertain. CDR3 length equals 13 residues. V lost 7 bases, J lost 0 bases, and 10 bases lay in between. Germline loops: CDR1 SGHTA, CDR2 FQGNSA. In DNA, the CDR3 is TGTGCCAGCATGAGGCCACTCTCCTACGAGCAGTACTTC. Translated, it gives CASMRPLSYEQYF.

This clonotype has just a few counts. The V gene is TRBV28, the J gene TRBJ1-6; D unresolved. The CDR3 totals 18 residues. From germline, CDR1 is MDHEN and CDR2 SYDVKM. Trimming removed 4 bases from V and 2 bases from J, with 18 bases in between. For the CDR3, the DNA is TGTGCCAGCAGTTCTTATGCCCCTATATTGACCTATAATTCACCCCTCCACTTT. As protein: CASSSYAPILTYNSPLHF.

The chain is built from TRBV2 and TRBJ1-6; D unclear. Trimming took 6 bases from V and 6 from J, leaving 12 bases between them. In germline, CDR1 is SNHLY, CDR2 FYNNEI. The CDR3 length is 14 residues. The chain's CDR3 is CASRRTYFNSPLHF. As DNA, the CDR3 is TGTGCCAGCAGGAGAACGTACTTTAATTCACCCCTCCACTTT. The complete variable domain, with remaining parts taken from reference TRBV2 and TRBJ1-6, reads EPEVTQTPSHQVTQMGQEVILRCVPISNHLYFYWYRQILGQKVEFLVSFYNNEISEKSEIFDDQFSVERPDGSNFTLKIRSTKLEDSAMYFCASRRTYFNSPLHFGNGTRLTVT.

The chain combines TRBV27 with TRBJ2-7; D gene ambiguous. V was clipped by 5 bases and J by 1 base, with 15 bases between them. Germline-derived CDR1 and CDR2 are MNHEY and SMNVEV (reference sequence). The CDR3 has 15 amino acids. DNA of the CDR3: TGTGCCAGCAGTCCCAGACTGGGCCTTTCCTACGAGCAGTACTTC. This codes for CASSPRLGLSYEQYF.

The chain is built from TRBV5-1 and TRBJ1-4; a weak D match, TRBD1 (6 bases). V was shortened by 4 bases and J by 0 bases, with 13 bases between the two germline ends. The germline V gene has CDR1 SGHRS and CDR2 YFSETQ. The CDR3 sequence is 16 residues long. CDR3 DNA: TGCGCCAGCAGCCTTGACAGGATTGCAACTAATGAAAAACTGTTTTTT. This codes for CASSLDRIATNEKLFF.

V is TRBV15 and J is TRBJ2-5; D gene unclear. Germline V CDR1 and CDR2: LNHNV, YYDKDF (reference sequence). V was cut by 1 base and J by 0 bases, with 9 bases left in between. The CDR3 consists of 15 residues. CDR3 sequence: CATSRVSRYQETQYF. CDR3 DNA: TGTGCCACCAGCAGAGTGAGCAGGTACCAAGAGACCCAGTACTTC.

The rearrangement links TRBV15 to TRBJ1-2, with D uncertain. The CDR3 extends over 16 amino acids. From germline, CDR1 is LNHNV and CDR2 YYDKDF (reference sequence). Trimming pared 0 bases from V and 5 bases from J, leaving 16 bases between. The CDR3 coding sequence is TGTGCCACCAGCAGAGATGGGTCAGCGGGAAGTTATGGCTACACCTTC. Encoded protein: CATSRDGSAGSYGYTF.

Here the CDR3 reads CASSERNYSNQPQHF. CDR3 DNA sequence: TGTGCCAGCAGTGAACGGAACTATAGCAATCAGCCCCAGCATTTT. The genes are TRBV2 and TRBJ1-5; D is undetermined. With 2 bases removed from V and 0 bases from J, the gap between germline ends came to 8 bases. CDR3 length: 15 residues. Germline CDR1 SNHLY, CDR2 FYNNEI.

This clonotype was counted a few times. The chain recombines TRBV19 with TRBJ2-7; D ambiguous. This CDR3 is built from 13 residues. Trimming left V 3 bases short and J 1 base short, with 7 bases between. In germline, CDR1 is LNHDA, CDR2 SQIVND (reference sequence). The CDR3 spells CASSIQESYEQYF. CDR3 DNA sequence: TGTGCCAGTAGTATTCAAGAATCCTACGAGCAGTACTTC.

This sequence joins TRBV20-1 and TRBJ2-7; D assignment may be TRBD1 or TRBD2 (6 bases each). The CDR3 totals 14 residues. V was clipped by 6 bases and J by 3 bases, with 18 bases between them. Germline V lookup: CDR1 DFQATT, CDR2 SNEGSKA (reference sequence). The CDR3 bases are TGCAGTGCCGATCCATGGGGGGCGAGCTACGAGCAGTACTTC. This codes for CSADPWGASYEQYF.

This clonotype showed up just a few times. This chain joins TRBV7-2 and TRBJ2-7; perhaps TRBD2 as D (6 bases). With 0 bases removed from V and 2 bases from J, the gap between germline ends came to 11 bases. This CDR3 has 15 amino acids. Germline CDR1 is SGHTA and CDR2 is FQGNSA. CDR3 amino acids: CASSLAAGPTYEQYF. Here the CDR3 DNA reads TGTGCCAGCAGCTTAGCCGCGGGGCCCACCTACGAGCAGTACTTC.

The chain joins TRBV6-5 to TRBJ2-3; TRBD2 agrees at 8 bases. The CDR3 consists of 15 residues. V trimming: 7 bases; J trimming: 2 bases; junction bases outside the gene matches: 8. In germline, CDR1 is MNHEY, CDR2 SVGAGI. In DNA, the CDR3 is TGTGCCAGCACTCGGGGGGGCTACCTCACAGATACGCAGTATTTT. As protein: CASTRGGYLTDTQYF.

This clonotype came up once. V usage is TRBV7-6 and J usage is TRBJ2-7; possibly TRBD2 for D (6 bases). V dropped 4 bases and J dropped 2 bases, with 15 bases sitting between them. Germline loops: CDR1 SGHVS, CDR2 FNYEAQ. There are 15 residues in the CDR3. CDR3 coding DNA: TGTGCCAGCAGCTCGCCGGGACTCACGACCTACGAGCAGTACTTC. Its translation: CASSSPGLTTYEQYF.

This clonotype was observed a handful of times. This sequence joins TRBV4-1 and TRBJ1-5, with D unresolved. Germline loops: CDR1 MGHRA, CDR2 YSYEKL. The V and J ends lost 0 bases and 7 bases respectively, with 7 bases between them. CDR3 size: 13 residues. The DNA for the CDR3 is TGCGCCAGCAGCCAAGAGGATTACCAGCCCCAGCATTTT. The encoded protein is CASSQEDYQPQHF.

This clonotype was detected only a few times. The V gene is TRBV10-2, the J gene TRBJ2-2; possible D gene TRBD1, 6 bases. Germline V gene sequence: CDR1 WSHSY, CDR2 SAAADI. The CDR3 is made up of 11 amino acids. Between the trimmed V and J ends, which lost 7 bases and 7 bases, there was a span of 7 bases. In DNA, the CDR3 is TGCGCCAGCAAGGGGGTCGGGGAGCTGTTTTTT. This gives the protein CASKGVGELFF.

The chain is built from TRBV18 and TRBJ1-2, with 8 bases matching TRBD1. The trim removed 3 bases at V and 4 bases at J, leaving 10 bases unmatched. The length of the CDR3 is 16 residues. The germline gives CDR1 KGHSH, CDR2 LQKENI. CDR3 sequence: CASSPPGRGQVYGYTF. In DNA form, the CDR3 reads TGTGCCAGCTCACCCCCCGGCAGGGGGCAGGTCTATGGCTACACCTTC.

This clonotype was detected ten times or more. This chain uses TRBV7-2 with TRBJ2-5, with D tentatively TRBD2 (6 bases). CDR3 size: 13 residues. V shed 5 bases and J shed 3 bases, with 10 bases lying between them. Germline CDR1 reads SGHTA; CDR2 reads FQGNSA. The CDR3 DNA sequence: TGTGCCAGCAGCCCGACGGGAGAAGAGACCCAGTACTTC. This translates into CASSPTGEETQYF.

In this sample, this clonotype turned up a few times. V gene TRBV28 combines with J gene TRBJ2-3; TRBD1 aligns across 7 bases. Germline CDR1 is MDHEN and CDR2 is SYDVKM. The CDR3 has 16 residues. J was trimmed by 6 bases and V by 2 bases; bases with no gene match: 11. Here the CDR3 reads CASSLLKTGSMDTQYF. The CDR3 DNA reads TGTGCCAGCAGTTTACTTAAGACAGGGTCGATGGATACGCAGTATTTT. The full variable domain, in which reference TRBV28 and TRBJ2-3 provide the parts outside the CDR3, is DVKVTQSSRYLVKRTGEKVFLECVQDMDHENMFWYRQDPGLGLRLIYFSYDVKMKEKGDIPEGYSVSREKKERFSLILESASTNQTSMYLCASSLLKTGSMDTQYFGPGTRLTVL.

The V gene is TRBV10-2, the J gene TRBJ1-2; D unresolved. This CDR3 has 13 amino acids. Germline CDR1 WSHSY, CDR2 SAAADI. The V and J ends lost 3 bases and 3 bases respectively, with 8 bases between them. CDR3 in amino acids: CASSEVDDYGYTF. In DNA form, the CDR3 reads TGCGCCAGCAGTGAAGTTGATGACTATGGCTACACCTTC.